This is a list of T cell receptor beta chains from one sample in a study of blood T cell repertoires in COVID-19. Only in-frame clones appear in the TCRdb table, and some are missing; sequencing was by immunoSEQ multiplex PCR. This sample has approximately 360,000 clones, with roughly 90% found just once. Input material: peripheral blood. Every receptor here comes from a man between 40 and 49 years old with acute or convalescent COVID-19. Each CDR3 is given with its conserved first and last residue. Each record gives: clone size, V gene, CDR3 protein. Not all rows give a size; the values are once, few, many and, for expanded clones, a class.

>once|TRBV9
CASSVAGVPGNEQFF
>NA|TRBV5-4
CASSFGGTGVYEQYF
>NA|TRBV7-9
CASSLEGARNTEAFF
>NA|TRBV11-2
CASSSPSGPPYEQYF
>NA|TRBV7-7
CASSESSSGGGEKLFF
>NA|TRBV5-1
CASSLADWGGGETQYF
>NA|TRBV7-2
CASSVTSGGVNEQFF
>NA|TRBV5-6
CASGPGVGNTEAFF
>few|TRBV4-1
CASSNDARARNTEAFF
>NA|TRBV7-3
CASSPRGGSEQYF
>NA|TRBV7-8
CASSRVLAGGHNEQFF
>many|TRBV6-5
CASSYSVTGYGYTF
>NA|TRBV7-3
CASSLFSSASYNEQFF
>once|TRBV12-3/TRBV12-4
CASSRSVRELFF
>NA|TRBV7-9
CASSPHGVGQPQHF
>NA|TRBV7-2
CASSLGGFTDGYTF
>once|TRBV5-1
CASSLVRNLEDTIYF
>NA|TRBV9
CASSAGSGVYYEQYF